What follows are 15 T cell receptor beta chains derived from one specimen sequenced in a study of PD-1 blockade in classical Hodgkin lymphoma. In every patient, relapse followed autologous stem cell transplantation, while exposure to brentuximab vedotin differed. Repertoires were generated with immunoSEQ multiplex PCR, while TCRdb's copy carries only in-frame clones and drops some. The data show some 64,000 clones, 80% to 90% seen once. The sample was peripheral blood mononuclear cells (PBMCs), taken at baseline. These TCRs come from a human donor with classical Hodgkin lymphoma.

DNA for the CDR3: TGTGCCAGCCAATCCCCGGGAGGGGAAAAACTGTTTTTT. Its translation is CASQSPGGEKLFF. The chain carries TRBV28 and TRBJ1-4; no clear D. CDR3 length equals 13 residues. Trimming removed 8 bases from V and 8 bases from J, with 15 bases in between. Germline V gives CDR1 MDHEN, CDR2 SYDVKM.

This sequence joins TRBV9 and TRBJ2-5; unclear D gene. This CDR3 comprises 14 residues. Trimming removed 0 bases at V and 0 bases at J, with 6 bases between. CDR1 and CDR2 (germline): SGDLS, YYNGEE. The CDR3 sequence is CASSVGVDQETQYF. In DNA, the CDR3 is TGTGCCAGCAGCGTAGGGGTAGACCAAGAGACCCAGTACTTC.

The V and J genes are TRBV11-1 and TRBJ2-7; D not certain. Germline loops: CDR1 SGHAT, CDR2 FQDESV (reference sequence). V was clipped by 2 bases and J by 6 bases, with 8 bases between them. This CDR3 comprises 12 residues. The DNA of the CDR3 is TGTGCCAGCAGCTTAAAACGAAGCGAGCAGTACTTC. Translated, it gives CASSLKRSEQYF.

The genes are TRBV19 and TRBJ1-5; TRBD1 agrees at 7 bases. CDR1 and CDR2 (germline): LNHDA, SQIVND (reference sequence). There are 15 residues in the CDR3. The J segment lost 7 bases and the V segment lost 1 base, leaving 7 bases of the junction unmatched. Here the CDR3 reads CASSIAGTEGQPQHF. As DNA, the CDR3 is TGTGCCAGTAGTATAGCTGGGACAGAGGGGCAGCCCCAGCATTTT.

The gene calls are TRBV28 and TRBJ2-2; 7 bases line up with TRBD1. The CDR3 consists of 14 residues. The ends lost 7 bases at V and 6 bases at J; junction bases unmatched: 8. In germline, CDR1 is MDHEN, CDR2 SYDVKM. The CDR3 DNA follows: TGTGCCAGCAACCCCGACAGGGTTGCCGGGGAGCTGTTTTTT. It specifies CASNPDRVAGELFF.

The chain is built from TRBV2 and TRBJ2-1; TRBD2 might be the D (6 bases). Germline V gene data show CDR1 as SNHLY and CDR2 as FYNNEI. The V and J ends lost 6 bases and 9 bases respectively, with 9 bases between them. The CDR3 loop spans 11 amino acids. The CDR3 loop reads CASRGGAEQFF. The DNA of the CDR3 is TGTGCCAGCAGAGGAGGGGCTGAGCAGTTCTTC.

The chain carries TRBV6-6 and TRBJ2-3; unclear D gene. The germline V gene has CDR1 MNHNY and CDR2 SVGAGI (reference sequence). The CDR3 covers 14 residues. V lost 5 bases, J lost 6 bases, and 15 bases lay in between. CDR3 in DNA: TGTGCCAGCAGTGCCGGTACGCCCGCGGATACGCAGTATTTT. The encoded protein is CASSAGTPADTQYF.

The rearrangement uses TRBV7-2 and TRBJ1-2, with D possibly being TRBD1 (5 bases). The V end was cut by 5 bases, the J end by 2 bases, with 12 bases between. Germline CDR1 is SGHTA and CDR2 is FQGNSA. The length of the CDR3 is 14 residues. The CDR3, as DNA: TGTGCCAGCAGCAGGGGCCTCGGAAACTATGGCTACACCTTC. Its translation is CASSRGLGNYGYTF.

The rearrangement links TRBV14 to TRBJ1-2; D call uncertain. This CDR3 region has 12 residues. V gave up 6 bases and J gave up 4 bases, with 9 bases separating them. CDR1 and CDR2 from the germline V gene are SGHDN and FVKESK. The CDR3 DNA reads as TGTGCCAGCAGTAGAGCCGCCTATGGCTACACCTTC. This codes for CASSRAAYGYTF.

This clone was observed a handful of times. The chain links TRBV10-3 to TRBJ1-6; D perhaps matches TRBD1 (5 bases). Germline CDR1 and CDR2: ENHRY and SYGVKD. V gave up 9 bases and J gave up 10 bases, with 13 bases separating them. The CDR3 loop spans 12 amino acids. The CDR3 loop is CAIAEGLSPLHF. In DNA, the CDR3 is TGTGCCATAGCCGAGGGACTGTCACCCCTCCACTTT.

This chain joins TRBV13 and TRBJ2-2; no clear D gene. V lost 1 base to trimming and J lost 6 bases, with 9 bases between them. The CDR3 covers 14 residues. CDR1 and CDR2 (germline): PRHDT, FYEKMQ (reference sequence). The CDR3 spells CASSLVSGSGELFF. CDR3 DNA: TGTGCCAGCAGCTTAGTTTCCGGGTCCGGGGAGCTGTTTTTT.

The V and J genes are TRBV5-5 and TRBJ2-4, with TRBD2 identical over 12 bases. The CDR3 contains 15 residues. Looked up from germline, CDR1 is SGHKS and CDR2 is YYEKEE (reference sequence). The V segment lost 3 bases and the J segment 8 bases; nucleotides outside the gene matches: 6. The CDR3 here is CASSWSSGGADIQYF. The CDR3 region has the DNA TGTGCCAGCAGCTGGTCTAGCGGGGGGGCCGACATTCAGTACTTC.

This chain connects TRBV15 to TRBJ2-7; 9 nucleotides match TRBD2. Germline V gene data show CDR1 as LNHNV and CDR2 as YYDKDF (reference sequence). The CDR3 is 17 residues long. V trimming: 7 bases; J trimming: 2 bases; junction bases outside the gene matches: 15. CDR3 sequence reads: CATNIGLAKFVAYEQYF. The CDR3 nucleotides read TGTGCCACCAATATAGGACTAGCGAAGTTTGTAGCCTACGAGCAGTACTTC.

J is TRBJ2-4 and V is TRBV29-1; D ambiguous. Germline CDR1 is SQVTM and CDR2 is ANQGSEA. The V gene lost 3 bases and the J gene lost 4 bases, with 1 base spanning the gap. CDR3 size: 10 residues. The CDR3 DNA follows: TGCAGCGTTGAGAAAAACATTCAGTACTTC. This translates into CSVEKNIQYF.

As DNA, the CDR3 is TGTGCCAGCAGTGCGACAGGGTTGAACACTGAAGCTTTCTTT. It translates to CASSATGLNTEAFF. The chain is built from TRBV6-1 and TRBJ1-1, with TRBD1 matching over 7 bases. The CDR3 totals 14 residues. V was pared by 4 bases and J by 0 bases, with 2 bases of the junction left unmatched. The germline CDR1 and CDR2 sequences are MNHNS and SASEGT.